Given below is one T cell receptor beta chain in context. Its antigen is not yet known. No base quality values were provided; no much bigger clone lies one nucleotide off. Around 10 placentae with a pathological diagnosis of high-grade villitis of unknown etiology were selected using the Amsterdam Criteria. Significantly higher gravidity and parity and more prior miscarriages were observed in mothers with villitis of unknown etiology than in the control and infectious villitis groups. After delivery, the placentae were collected and evaluated both grossly and histologically, and only then was archival tissue selected. Five 10-micron scrolls were cut from each FFPE block, and DNA was isolated using the AllPrep DNA/RNA FFPE Tissue kit. NanoDrop was used to check DNA concentration and purity, and a Bioanalyzer was used to assess RNA quality. This entry belongs to a study of T cells in placental villitis. Regarding the complete study: Placental TCR-beta repertoires were compared across villitis of unknown etiology, gestational-age-matched unaffected controls, and infectious villitis in order to test an allograft-versus-infection hypothesis. What the work shows at the level of the full study, not this receptor alone: CMV-specific clone frequencies were higher in infectious CMV cases than in villitis of unknown etiology (roughly 0.011 vs 0.001), which did not differ from controls. Sequencing bulk tissue could not tell helper, regulatory or cytotoxic T cells apart, could not separate maternal from fetal T cells, and left out gamma-delta receptors. Higher clonality was observed in villitis of unknown etiology placentae than in controls (median approximately 0.052 versus 0.0054, p=0.0025), a finding indicative of clonal expansion. In villitis of unknown etiology, the expanded clones were mostly private to each individual placenta, which suggests that there was no single initiating antigen. Small amounts of decidua were contained in the paraffin blocks, so some of the captured T cells, especially in controls, may have been decidual rather than villous infiltrates.

Amplification of TCR-beta CDR3 regions from genomic DNA was performed with the immunoSEQ v4 bias-controlled multiplex PCR assay, which was run blinded to group allocation. Reference gene primers were added alongside TCR-beta primers to estimate nucleated cell and T cell quantities per sample. Sequencing of the libraries was performed on an Illumina MiSeq with a 100-cycle paired-end protocol. As for how the authors treated the data: In the immunoSEQ Analyzer software, diversity and richness were calculated, with richness measured by iChao1 and clonality based on Pielou evenness and Shannon diversity on a 0-1 scale where a higher value means less diversity. CDR3 amino acid sequences together with their V/J genes were searched in VDJdb for CMV, EBV and influenza A specificities using confidence 3 and substitution 2. The Morisita-Horn index was used to assess TCR-beta amino acid clonotype overlap between villitis of unknown etiology, infectious villitis and control repertoires. TCRdb provides this immuneACCESS table in a form limited to in-frame rearrangements. Some clones are lacking; in checked studies, under half of them reflect an unresolved V gene, and why the rest are absent is not known. The V and J calls and the clone size are those of that table, but D and trimming were determined from the DNA. The table for this sample lists roughly 2,000 clones; more than 65% of them were counted only once. The ten largest clonotypes hold about 10% of the sample.

The sequence came from a human patient with villitis of unknown etiology; the placental T cells may come from both mother and fetus. The sequenced material came from placental tissue containing maternal and fetal cells.

DNA sequence: TGTGCCAGCACCAGGACTAGCGGGAGCCACGAGCAGTACTTC. This sequence encodes CASTRTSGSHEQYF. The chain was built from TRBV28 and TRBJ2-7, and TRBD2 matches 13 of the central bases. The CDR3 goes from the cysteine to the phenylalanine over 14 residues. Of the read, only the CDR3 DNA is kept; its 42 bases are in frame from base 1. The V end gives up 7 bases and the J end 5 bases, leaving 5 bases in the junction not matched to a gene. As encoded in the germline V gene, CDR1 is MDHEN while CDR2 is SYDVKM.